The TCR beta chain described here comes from a study of cytomegalovirus exposure and HLA in healthy donors. The length of the CDR3 is 15 residues. Germline loops: CDR1 SSHAT, CDR2 FNYEAQ (reference sequence). The PCR ran on 60 Vbeta and 13 Jbeta primers. Clones were read by immunoSEQ multiplex PCR, and TCRdb kept only the in-frame ones, dropping some. This repertoire shows over 150,000 clones, 68% found once; its top ten account for 2.5% to 3.5%. The material sequenced was PBMCs. This clonotype was sampled from a woman between 40 and 55 years old in good health and CMV-seropositive. This rearrangement joins TRBV7-7 to TRBJ2-5; 12 nucleotides match TRBD2. Gene TRBJ2-7 matches the end of the DNA better, so the J call may be wrong. The CDR3, as DNA: TGTGCTAGCTCGAAGACTAGCGGGAGACCATCCGAGCAGTACTTC. This encodes CASSKTSGRPSEQYF.